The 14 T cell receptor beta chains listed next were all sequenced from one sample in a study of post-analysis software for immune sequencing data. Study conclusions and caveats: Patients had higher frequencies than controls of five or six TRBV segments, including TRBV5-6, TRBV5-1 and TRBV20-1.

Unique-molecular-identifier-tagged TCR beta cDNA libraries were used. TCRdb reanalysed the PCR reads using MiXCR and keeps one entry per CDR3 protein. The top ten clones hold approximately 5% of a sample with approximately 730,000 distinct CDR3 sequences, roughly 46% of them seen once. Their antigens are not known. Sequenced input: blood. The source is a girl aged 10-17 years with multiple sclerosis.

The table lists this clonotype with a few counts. The DNA for the CDR3 is TGTGCCAGCAAGGGCGCACCCTACAATGAGCAGTTCTTC. Amino acid sequence: CASKGAPYNEQFF. This chain links TRBV6-1 with TRBJ2-1; D is unclear. The CDR3 spans 13 residues. CDR1 MNHNS and CDR2 SASEGT come from the germline V gene. Trimming shortened V by 7 bases and J by 2 bases, and 9 bases separated the two germline ends.

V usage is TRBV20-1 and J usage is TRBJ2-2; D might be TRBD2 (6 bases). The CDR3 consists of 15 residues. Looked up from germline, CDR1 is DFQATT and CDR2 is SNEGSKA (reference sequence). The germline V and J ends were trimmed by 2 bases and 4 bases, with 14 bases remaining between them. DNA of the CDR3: TGCAGTGCTAGACCCCGGGGGTCGGGCACCGGGGAGCTGTTTTTT. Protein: CSARPRGSGTGELFF.

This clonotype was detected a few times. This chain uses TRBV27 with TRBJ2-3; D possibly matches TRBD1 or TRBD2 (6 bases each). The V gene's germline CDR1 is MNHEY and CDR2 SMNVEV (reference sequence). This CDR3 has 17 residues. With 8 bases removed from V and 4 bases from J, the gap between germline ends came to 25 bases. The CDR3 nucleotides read TGTGCCAGCCACATAAACGCGGTAGCGAGGGGGGCAGATACGCAGTATTTT. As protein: CASHINAVARGADTQYF.

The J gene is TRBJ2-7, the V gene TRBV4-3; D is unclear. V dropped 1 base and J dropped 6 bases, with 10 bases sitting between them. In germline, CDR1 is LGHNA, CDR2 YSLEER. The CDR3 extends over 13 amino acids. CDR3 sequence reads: CASSQGTLSEQYF. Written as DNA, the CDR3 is TGCGCCAGCAGCCAAGGTACACTATCCGAGCAGTACTTC.

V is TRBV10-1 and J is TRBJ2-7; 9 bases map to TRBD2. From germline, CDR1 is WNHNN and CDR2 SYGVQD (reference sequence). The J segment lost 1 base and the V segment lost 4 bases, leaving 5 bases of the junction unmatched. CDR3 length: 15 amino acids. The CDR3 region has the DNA TGCGCCAGCAGTGCAGCGGGAGGCCCGTCCTACGAGCAGTACTTC. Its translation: CASSAAGGPSYEQYF.

This CDR3 is CASSPQGMETGELFF. In DNA, the CDR3 is TGTGCCAGCAGCCCGCAGGGGATGGAGACCGGGGAGCTGTTTTTT. The chain joins TRBV5-5 to TRBJ2-2; D is perhaps TRBD1 (6 bases). Germline assignment: CDR1 SGHKS and CDR2 YYEKEE (reference sequence). The V and J ends lost 4 bases and 5 bases respectively, with 15 bases between them. This CDR3 has 15 residues.

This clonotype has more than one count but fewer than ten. The CDR3 protein is CASSPNGLSYEQYF. CDR3 DNA sequence: TGCGCCAGCAGCCCGAACGGACTCTCCTACGAGCAGTACTTC. This rearrangement joins TRBV5-1 to TRBJ2-7; D possibly corresponds to TRBD2 (5 bases). Trimming removed 4 bases at V and 0 bases at J, with 11 bases between. The CDR3 runs to 14 residues. Looked up from germline, CDR1 is SGHRS and CDR2 is YFSETQ.

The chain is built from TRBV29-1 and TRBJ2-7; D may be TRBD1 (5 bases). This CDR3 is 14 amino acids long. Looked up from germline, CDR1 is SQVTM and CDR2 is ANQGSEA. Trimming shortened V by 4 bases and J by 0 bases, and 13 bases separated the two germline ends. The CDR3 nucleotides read TGCAGCGTTGCTACTGGGGCCAGCTCCTACGAGCAGTACTTC. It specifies CSVATGASSYEQYF.

The CDR3 spells CSARDEVTPNQPQHF. CDR3 coding DNA: TGCAGTGCTAGAGACGAGGTTACACCGAATCAGCCCCAGCATTTT. The genes are TRBV20-1 and TRBJ1-5; D is ambiguous. The CDR3 spans 15 residues. The V end lost 0 bases, the J end lost 4 bases, and 13 bases lay between the germline ends. Germline V gives CDR1 DFQATT, CDR2 SNEGSKA (reference sequence).

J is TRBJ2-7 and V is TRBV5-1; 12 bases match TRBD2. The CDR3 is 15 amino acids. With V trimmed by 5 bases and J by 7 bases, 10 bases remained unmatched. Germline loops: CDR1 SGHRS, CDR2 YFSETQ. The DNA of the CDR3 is TGCGCCAGCAGTTCGGCGACTAGCGGGAGAGGGGAGCAGTACTTC. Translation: CASSSATSGRGEQYF.

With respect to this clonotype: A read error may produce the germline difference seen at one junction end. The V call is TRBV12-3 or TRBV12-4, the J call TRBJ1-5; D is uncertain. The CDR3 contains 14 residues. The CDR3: CASSLYPGDQPRHF. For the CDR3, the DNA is TGTGCCAGCAGTTTATACCCAGGTGATCAGCCCCGGCATTTT.

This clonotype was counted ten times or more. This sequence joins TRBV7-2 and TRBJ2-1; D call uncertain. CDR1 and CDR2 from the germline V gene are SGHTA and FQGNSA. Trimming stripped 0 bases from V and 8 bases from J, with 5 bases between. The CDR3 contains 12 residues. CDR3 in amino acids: CASSLAGHEQFF. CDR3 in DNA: TGTGCCAGCAGCTTAGCAGGCCATGAGCAGTTCTTC. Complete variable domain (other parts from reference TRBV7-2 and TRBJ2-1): GAGVSQSPSNKVTEKGKDVELRCDPISGHTALYWYRQSLGQGLEFLIYFQGNSAPDKSGLPSDRFSAERTGGSVSTLTIQRTQQEDSAVYLCASSLAGHEQFFGPGTRLTVL.

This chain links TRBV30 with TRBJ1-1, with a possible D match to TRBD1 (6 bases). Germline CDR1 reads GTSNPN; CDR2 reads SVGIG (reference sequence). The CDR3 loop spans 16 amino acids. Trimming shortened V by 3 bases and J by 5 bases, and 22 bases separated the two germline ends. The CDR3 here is CAWSVWGRAFRTEAFF. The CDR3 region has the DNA TGTGCCTGGAGCGTATGGGGGCGGGCGTTTAGGACTGAAGCTTTCTTT.

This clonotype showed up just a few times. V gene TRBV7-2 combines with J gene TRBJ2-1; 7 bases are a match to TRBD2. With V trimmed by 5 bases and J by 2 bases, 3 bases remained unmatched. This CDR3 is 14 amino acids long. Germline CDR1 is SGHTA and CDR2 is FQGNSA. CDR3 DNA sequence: TGTGCCAGCAGCCCGGGACTAACCTACAATGAGCAGTTCTTC. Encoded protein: CASSPGLTYNEQFF.